Listed below are T cell receptor beta chains from one sample, sequenced in a study of blood T cell repertoires in COVID-19. Repertoires were generated with immunoSEQ multiplex PCR, while TCRdb's copy carries only in-frame clones and drops some. Here the sample spans tens of thousands of clones, about nine tenths being singletons. Sequencing was done on a sample of peripheral blood. These receptors all stem from a man in his forties with acute or convalescent COVID-19. CDR3s include the opening cysteine and the closing phenylalanine or tryptophan. A D gene is named only where the DNA matches it firmly. Rows may omit the clone size; those that give it use once, few, many or a size class.

length,size,J,V,D,DNA,CDR3
16,-,TRBJ2-3,TRBV19,TRBD2,TGTGCCAGTAGTAAGAGCGGGGGGTGGGTCACAGATACGCAGTATTTT,CASSKSGGWVTDTQYF
15,few,TRBJ1-5,TRBV5-1,TRBD1,TGCGCCAGCAGCTTGGACGGGACAGCAAATCAGCCCCAGCATTTT,CASSLDGTANQPQHF
15,-,TRBJ2-2,TRBV1,-,TGCACCAGCAGCCGGGGACAGGGGATGCCCGGGGAGCTGTTTTTT,CTSSRGQGMPGELFF
15,-,TRBJ1-2,TRBV6-1,-,TGTGCCAGCAGTGAAGGGAGGGGAAGTAACTATGGCTACACCTTC,CASSEGRGSNYGYTF
15,-,TRBJ1-2,TRBV6-5,-,TGTGCCAGCAGTTACGGGGCCCCAGTGTCGGATGGCTACACCTTC,CASSYGAPVSDGYTF
12,-,TRBJ2-2,TRBV7-7,-,TGTGCTAGCAGCAGTAGCCCCGGGGAGCTGTTTTTT,CASSSSPGELFF
13,-,TRBJ2-3,TRBV2,TRBD1,TGTGCCAGCAGTCCGGGACAGGGACGTACGCAGTATTTT,CASSPGQGRTQYF
15,-,TRBJ1-6,TRBV5-4,-,TGTGCCAGCAGCTTGGTCCCAGGGACAAATTCACCCCTCCACTTT,CASSLVPGTNSPLHF
17,-,TRBJ2-1,TRBV20-1,TRBD2,TGCAGTGCTAGTGGTTTTGGTCGACTAGCGGGACCCAATGAGCAGTTCTTC,CSASGFGRLAGPNEQFF
16,-,TRBJ2-3,TRBV11-3,TRBD2,TGTGCCAGCAGCCCCCGAGAGAGCGGGAGAGGGAATACGCAGTATTTT,CASSPRESGRGNTQYF
15,-,TRBJ2-7,TRBV3-1/TRBV3-2,-,TGTGCCAGCAGCCAAGAGAGATCAGGGGTCGACGAGCAGTACTTC,CASSQERSGVDEQYF
18,-,TRBJ1-3,TRBV12-5,-,TGTGCTAGTGGTTTGGTAGTTACGGTCCTAAGCTCTGGAAACACCATATATTTT,CASGLVVTVLSSGNTIYF
14,-,TRBJ2-1,TRBV2,TRBD2,TGTGCCAGCAGCCTAGCGGGAGGCTGGGATGAGCAGTTCTTC,CASSLAGGWDEQFF
12,-,TRBJ1-5,TRBV18,-,TGTGCCAGCACCCTGGGGGGGCAGCCCCAGCATTTT,CASTLGGQPQHF
15,-,TRBJ2-1,TRBV11-2,-,TGTGCCAGCAGCTTAGATAGCGGTCTCTACAATGAGCAGTTCTTC,CASSLDSGLYNEQFF
14,-,TRBJ1-2,TRBV2,TRBD1,TGTGCCAGCAGTGAAGAGAGGACAGGGTGGGGCTACACCTTC,CASSEERTGWGYTF
13,few,TRBJ1-5,TRBV18,-,TGTGCCAGCTCACCGGGGGGGAGTCAGCCCCAGCATTTT,CASSPGGSQPQHF
14,-,TRBJ1-4,TRBV7-2,TRBD1,TGTGCCAGCAGCTTCGACAGGGGGTCTGAAAAACTGTTTTTT,CASSFDRGSEKLFF
18,-,TRBJ2-1,TRBV7-2,TRBD2,TGTGCCAGCAGCTCCGAAGAAAGACCGGGACTAGGAGGTATGGAGCAGTTCTTC,CASSSEERPGLGGMEQFF
14,-,TRBJ1-3,TRBV9,-,TGTGCCAGCAGCCAGGGGCTAGGTGGAAACACCATATATTTT,CASSQGLGGNTIYF
15,-,TRBJ2-2,TRBV6-5,TRBD2,TGTGCCAGCAGCCTTCCTAGCGGGGACGTCGGGGAGCTGTTTTTT,CASSLPSGDVGELFF
14,-,TRBJ1-6,TRBV3-1/TRBV3-2,-,TGTGCCAGCAGCCAAGTGACCCGGGAGTCACCCCTCCACTTT,CASSQVTRESPLHF
14,-,TRBJ1-4,TRBV30,-,TGTGCCTGGGGAGATCCTTCATGGGAGGCAAAACTGTTTTTT,CAWGDPSWEAKLFF
16,-,TRBJ1-6,TRBV27,TRBD1,TGTGCCAGCAGTAAATGGGACAGGGGTGTTGATTCACCCCTCCACTTT,CASSKWDRGVDSPLHF
16,-,TRBJ2-2,TRBV19,TRBD2,TGTGCCAGTAGTGCCGGGACTAGCGTGTACACCGGGGAGCTGTTTTTT,CASSAGTSVYTGELFF
16,-,TRBJ2-3,TRBV7-9,TRBD2,TGTGCCAGCAGCTCCCCGGGACTAGGGGGTGGGTACACGCAGTATTTT,CASSSPGLGGGYTQYF
13,once,TRBJ2-7,TRBV14,-,TGTGCCAGCAGCCAGATACAGGACTACGAGCAGTACTTC,CASSQIQDYEQYF
15,-,TRBJ2-7,TRBV27,-,TGTGCCAGCAGTTTAGGGCAGTTTAATACCTACGAGCAGTACTTC,CASSLGQFNTYEQYF
15,-,TRBJ2-2,TRBV19,TRBD2,TGTGCCAGTAGTATAGAAGCGGGAACCACCGGGGAGCTGTTTTTT,CASSIEAGTTGELFF
14,-,TRBJ2-5,TRBV7-9,TRBD2,TGTGCCAGCAGCTTAAGCGGGACGAAAGAGACCCAGTACTTC,CASSLSGTKETQYF
12,-,TRBJ2-7,TRBV18,-,TGTGCCAGCTCACCCGGTGTGTACGAGCAGTACTTC,CASSPGVYEQYF
15,-,TRBJ1-3,TRBV6-5,-,TGTGCCAGCAGTTACAGGTCACTGGACAGAAACACCATATATTTT,CASSYRSLDRNTIYF
15,-,TRBJ2-5,TRBV11-2,-,TGTGCCAGCAGCTTAGGGCTTACCCTTGCAGAGACCCAGTACTTC,CASSLGLTLAETQYF
17,-,TRBJ2-5,TRBV5-1,-,TGCGCCTCGGTCGGGGTAGTCGCGGATCCTACCCAAGAGACCCAGTACTTC,CASVGVVADPTQETQYF
13,-,TRBJ2-1,TRBV2,-,TGTGCCAGCACACTTTCGACGGGACTTCCGCGGTTCTTC,CASTLSTGLPRFF
14,-,TRBJ1-2,TRBV6-5,-,TGTGCCAGCAGTTCCCGACCCGGGGAGGCAGGCTACACCTTC,CASSSRPGEAGYTF
15,few,TRBJ2-2,TRBV6-5,TRBD1,TGTGCCACCACCGACAGGGGCAGGGTTATCGGGGAGCTGTTTTTT,CATTDRGRVIGELFF
15,-,TRBJ1-3,TRBV5-1,TRBD1,TGCGCCAGCAGCCCGACAGGGGGGTCTGGAAACACCATATATTTT,CASSPTGGSGNTIYF
16,once,TRBJ2-2,TRBV18,-,TGTGCCAGCTCACCCGGACAGATCTCGAACACCGGGGAGCTGTTTTTT,CASSPGQISNTGELFF
17,-,TRBJ2-7,TRBV12-5,-,TGTGCTAGTGGTTTGATCGCTGCCCACCCCTCGAGCTACGAGCAGTACTTC,CASGLIAAHPSSYEQYF